Each of the 12 T cell receptor beta chains below was sequenced from the same sample in a study of T-cell memory formation after mild COVID-19. TCRdb recomputed calls from the 5' RACE reads with MiXCR, one row per CDR3 protein. The data hold some 300,000 distinct CDR3 sequences, with 19% observed a single time. The sample was PBMCs or a T cell subset sorted from them (not recorded which). These TCRs come from a man between 18 and 35 years old who had mild COVID-19 (a few samples of this study predate the infection). Cell type and time point are not known.

This sequence joins TRBV18 and TRBJ1-5; 7 bases align to TRBD1. The CDR3 has 17 amino acids. Germline loops: CDR1 KGHSH, CDR2 LQKENI. V gave up 2 bases and J gave up 5 bases; unmatched junction bases: 12. CDR3 amino acids: CASSPGGRGGTHQPQHF. The CDR3 region has the DNA TGTGCCAGCTCACCAGGGGGGCGAGGGGGCACGCATCAGCCCCAGCATTTT.

The rearrangement joins TRBV28 to TRBJ1-5, with TRBD1 matching over 7 bases. The CDR3 sequence is 14 residues long. J lost 7 bases, V lost 6 bases, and 9 bases had no gene match. Germline V lookup: CDR1 MDHEN, CDR2 SYDVKM. CDR3 amino acids: CASSRGTRGQPQHF. For the CDR3, the DNA is TGTGCCAGCAGCAGGGGGACCCGAGGACAGCCCCAGCATTTT.

The V and J genes are TRBV3-1 and TRBJ2-2; 7 bases agree with TRBD1. The trim removed 4 bases at V and 5 bases at J, leaving 4 bases unmatched. Looked up from germline, CDR1 is LGHDT and CDR2 is YNNKEL (reference sequence). CDR3 length: 14 amino acids. The CDR3 coding sequence is TGTGCCAGCAGCCTAGCACAGGGGACCGGGGAGCTGTTTTTT. Encoded protein: CASSLAQGTGELFF.

This clonotype was found once. The chain links TRBV28 to TRBJ1-1; no clear D. The CDR3 extends over 17 amino acids. CDR1 MDHEN and CDR2 SYDVKM come from the germline V gene. Trimming removed 6 bases from V and 4 bases from J, with 24 bases in between. The chain's CDR3 is CASRRVRSVRLLTEAFF. The CDR3 nucleotides read TGTGCCAGCAGGCGGGTTAGGAGCGTCCGCCTCCTCACTGAAGCTTTCTTT. Based on the CDR3 plus reference TRBV28 and TRBJ1-1, the full variable domain is DVKVTQSSRYLVKRTGEKVFLECVQDMDHENMFWYRQDPGLGLRLIYFSYDVKMKEKGDIPEGYSVSREKKERFSLILESASTNQTSMYLCASRRVRSVRLLTEAFFGQGTRLTVV.

This clonotype was detected a few times. V and J are TRBV2 and TRBJ2-7; maybe TRBD1 (6 bases). This CDR3 comprises 12 residues. Germline V gene data show CDR1 as SNHLY and CDR2 as FYNNEI. Deletions cut 3 bases from V and 6 bases from J, with 9 bases between. The CDR3 DNA reads as TGTGCCAGCAGTGATGAAGGGGGCGAGCAGTACGTC. The encoded protein is CASSDEGGEQYV.

J is TRBJ2-2 and V is TRBV9; 7 bases line up with TRBD2. The CDR3 is 13 residues long. The junction had 3 bases not matched to a gene; V was cut back by 6 bases and J by 4 bases. CDR1 and CDR2 (germline): SGDLS, YYNGEE. The CDR3 sequence is CASTIAGTGELFF. CDR3 nucleotides: TGTGCCAGCACCATAGCGGGCACCGGGGAGCTGTTTTTT.

This clonotype was seen a handful of times. V and J are TRBV2 and TRBJ2-1; either TRBD1 or TRBD2 may fit D (5 bases each). The CDR3 runs 12 residues. Germline V gene data show CDR1 as SNHLY and CDR2 as FYNNEI. V was clipped by 5 bases and J by 15 bases, with 17 bases between them. The CDR3 sequence is CASSWTPPGTFF. The CDR3 nucleotides are TGTGCCAGCAGTTGGACCCCCCCCGGGACGTTCTTC.

This clonotype was seen a few times. The genes are TRBV14 and TRBJ2-7; D possibly corresponds to TRBD1 (6 bases). V was clipped by 3 bases and J by 3 bases, with 12 bases between them. The CDR3 sequence is 14 residues long. Looked up from germline, CDR1 is SGHDN and CDR2 is FVKESK. CDR3: CASSQWAGVYEQYF. The DNA for the CDR3 is TGTGCCAGCAGCCAGTGGGCAGGGGTCTACGAGCAGTACTTC.

The V gene is TRBV2, the J gene TRBJ2-3, with 7 positions matching TRBD2. Per the germline V gene, CDR1 is SNHLY and CDR2 is FYNNEI. The CDR3 has 16 amino acids. Trimming cost V 6 bases and J 5 bases; bases outside gene matches: 14. CDR3 amino acids: CASRGNFGGTGDTQYF. CDR3 coding DNA: TGTGCCAGCAGGGGCAACTTCGGGGGGACCGGAGATACGCAGTATTTT.

This clonotype was seen ten or more times. The genes are TRBV28 and TRBJ1-5; D is undetermined. This CDR3 has 13 residues. In germline, CDR1 is MDHEN, CDR2 SYDVKM. The V end was cut by 9 bases, the J end by 0 bases, with 9 bases between. CDR3 loop: CASRTTSNQPQHF. CDR3 nucleotide sequence: TGTGCCAGTAGGACTACTAGCAATCAGCCCCAGCATTTT.

In this sample, this clonotype turned up a few times. The CDR3 sequence is CASSQDVSLPPFF. Here the CDR3 DNA reads TGCGCCAGCAGCCAAGATGTGTCCTTGCCGCCTTTCTTT. J is TRBJ1-1 and V is TRBV4-3, with D hard to call. Trimming took 0 bases from V and 12 from J, leaving 14 bases between them. Germline assignment: CDR1 LGHNA and CDR2 YSLEER. CDR3 length: 13 residues.

V and J are TRBV5-1 and TRBJ2-5, with D possibly TRBD1 on 6 matching bases. The germline gives CDR1 SGHRS, CDR2 YFSETQ. This CDR3 has 14 amino acids. The ends were cut back, 4 bases at V and 2 bases at J, with 12 bases in the middle. CDR3 region: CASSPRGVQETQYF. CDR3 in DNA: TGCGCCAGCAGCCCCAGGGGAGTTCAAGAGACCCAGTACTTC.